A selection of T cell receptor beta chains follows, all from one sample in a study of T cell changes during pregnancy in multiple sclerosis. The protocol was immunoSEQ multiplex PCR, while the TCRdb copy is restricted to in-frame clones and leaves out a portion. Seen here are some 79,000 clones, about nine tenths observed once, and the top ten hold approximately 0.47%. The sequencing here drew on CD4+ T cells from peripheral blood mononuclear cells, taken in the second trimester of pregnancy. The source of these receptors is a female donor with multiple sclerosis, enrolled in a pregnancy study. Both conserved end residues are part of each CDR3. The D gene is left open where the match is weak. The size entry is marked missing in some rows and otherwise reads once, few, many or a size class.

CDR3 protein: CATSREDGGIQAAKNIQYF
CDR3 DNA: TGTGCCACCAGCAGAGAAGACGGAGGGATACAGGCTGCCAAAAACATTCAGTACTTC
J gene: TRBJ2-4
CDR3 length: 19
D gene: NA
clone size: NA
V gene: TRBV15

CDR3 protein: CASSLDSAASPLHF
CDR3 DNA: TGTGCCAGCTCACTAGACAGCGCCGCTTCACCCCTCCACTTT
J gene: TRBJ1-6
CDR3 length: 14
D gene: NA
clone size: few
V gene: TRBV18

CDR3 protein: CASSDPGMANTGELFF
CDR3 DNA: TGTGCCAGCAGCGATCCAGGGATGGCGAACACCGGGGAGCTGTTTTTT
J gene: TRBJ2-2
CDR3 length: 16
D gene: NA
clone size: NA
V gene: TRBV5-4

CDR3 protein: CASSPRDSHTSSLRNTIYF
CDR3 DNA: TGTGCCAGCTCACCCCGGGACAGTCATACCTCAAGCCTTCGAAACACCATATATTTT
J gene: TRBJ1-3
CDR3 length: 19
D gene: TRBD1
clone size: NA
V gene: TRBV18

CDR3 protein: CASTINLGTPLGNSPLHF
CDR3 DNA: TGTGCCAGCACTATAAACCTCGGGACACCTCTAGGCAATTCACCCCTCCACTTT
J gene: TRBJ1-6
CDR3 length: 18
D gene: NA
clone size: few
V gene: TRBV5-6

CDR3 protein: CASSLATQYF
CDR3 DNA: TGTGCCAGCAGCTTGGCGACCCAGTACTTC
J gene: TRBJ2-5
CDR3 length: 10
D gene: NA
clone size: once
V gene: TRBV7-9

CDR3 protein: CASSDRGRTGELFF
CDR3 DNA: TGTGCCAGCAGTGACAGGGGGCGGACCGGGGAGCTGTTTTTT
J gene: TRBJ2-2
CDR3 length: 14
D gene: TRBD1
clone size: NA
V gene: TRBV6-5

CDR3 protein: CASSQGQGLDIQYF
CDR3 DNA: TGCGCCAGCAGCCAGGGACAGGGCCTCGACATTCAGTACTTC
J gene: TRBJ2-4
CDR3 length: 14
D gene: TRBD1
clone size: NA
V gene: TRBV4-1

CDR3 protein: CASSIVRGGSYEQYF
CDR3 DNA: TGTGCCAGCAGTATCGTTCGGGGGGGTTCCTACGAGCAGTACTTC
J gene: TRBJ2-7
CDR3 length: 15
D gene: TRBD2
clone size: NA
V gene: TRBV28

CDR3 protein: CASQAVGGPGYEQFF
CDR3 DNA: TGTGCCTCCCAAGCAGTCGGGGGGCCGGGGTATGAGCAGTTCTTC
J gene: TRBJ2-1
CDR3 length: 15
D gene: NA
clone size: once
V gene: TRBV28

CDR3 protein: CASSIPQGALGNQPQHF
CDR3 DNA: TGTGCCAGTAGTATCCCACAGGGGGCTCTGGGCAATCAGCCCCAGCATTTT
J gene: TRBJ1-5
CDR3 length: 17
D gene: TRBD1
clone size: NA
V gene: TRBV19

CDR3 protein: CASSLNRALSMEQYF
CDR3 DNA: TGTGCCAGCTCTCTCAACAGGGCTCTAAGTATGGAGCAGTACTTC
J gene: TRBJ2-7
CDR3 length: 15
D gene: NA
clone size: NA
V gene: TRBV18

CDR3 protein: CASAPGRWGVYGYTF
CDR3 DNA: TGTGCCAGCGCTCCGGGGCGATGGGGGGTCTATGGCTACACCTTC
J gene: TRBJ1-2
CDR3 length: 15
D gene: NA
clone size: NA
V gene: TRBV6-5

CDR3 protein: CASNPGRRSTDTQYF
CDR3 DNA: TGTGCCAGTAACCCAGGGCGGCGTAGCACAGATACGCAGTATTTT
J gene: TRBJ2-3
CDR3 length: 15
D gene: NA
clone size: NA
V gene: TRBV19

CDR3 protein: CASSVMGASGNTIYF
CDR3 DNA: TGTGCCAGCAGCGTAATGGGGGCCTCTGGAAACACCATATATTTT
J gene: TRBJ1-3
CDR3 length: 15
D gene: NA
clone size: NA
V gene: TRBV9

CDR3 protein: CAWSRTSHEQYF
CDR3 DNA: TGTGCCTGGAGTCGGACTAGTCACGAGCAGTACTTC
J gene: TRBJ2-7
CDR3 length: 12
D gene: TRBD2
clone size: NA
V gene: TRBV30

CDR3 protein: CASSEDVWSSGNTIYF
CDR3 DNA: TGCGCCAGCAGTGAGGATGTGTGGAGCTCTGGAAACACCATATATTTT
J gene: TRBJ1-3
CDR3 length: 16
D gene: NA
clone size: NA
V gene: TRBV10-2

CDR3 protein: CAWSGQVNTEAFF
CDR3 DNA: TGTGCCTGGAGTGGGCAGGTGAACACTGAAGCTTTCTTT
J gene: TRBJ1-1
CDR3 length: 13
D gene: NA
clone size: NA
V gene: TRBV30

CDR3 protein: CASSSDRGVNEQFF
CDR3 DNA: TGTGCCAGCAGCTCCGACAGGGGAGTCAATGAGCAGTTCTTC
J gene: TRBJ2-1
CDR3 length: 14
D gene: TRBD1
clone size: NA
V gene: TRBV7-3

CDR3 protein: CSVEADSSYEQYF
CDR3 DNA: TGCAGCGTTGAAGCGGACAGCTCCTACGAGCAGTACTTC
J gene: TRBJ2-7
CDR3 length: 13
D gene: NA
clone size: NA
V gene: TRBV29-1

CDR3 protein: CASSNSRSSYNEQFF
CDR3 DNA: TGTGCCAGTAGTAATAGTCGCTCTTCCTACAATGAGCAGTTCTTC
J gene: TRBJ2-1
CDR3 length: 15
D gene: NA
clone size: once
V gene: TRBV19

CDR3 protein: CASSLSAAGGGYEQYF
CDR3 DNA: TGTGCCAGCAGCTTATCGGCGGCAGGAGGAGGCTACGAGCAGTACTTC
J gene: TRBJ2-7
CDR3 length: 16
D gene: NA
clone size: NA
V gene: TRBV7-3

CDR3 protein: CASSFRLAGSTDTQYF
CDR3 DNA: TGTGCCAGCAGCTTCAGACTAGCGGGGTCCACAGATACGCAGTATTTT
J gene: TRBJ2-3
CDR3 length: 16
D gene: TRBD2
clone size: NA
V gene: TRBV7-2

CDR3 protein: CASSLGLANYGYTF
CDR3 DNA: TGTGCCAGCAGCTTAGGTCTAGCTAACTATGGCTACACCTTC
J gene: TRBJ1-2
CDR3 length: 14
D gene: NA
clone size: once
V gene: TRBV7-9

CDR3 protein: CASSPLTGGAGTEAFF
CDR3 DNA: TGTGCCAGCTCACCTCTCACAGGGGGCGCGGGAACTGAAGCTTTCTTT
J gene: TRBJ1-1
CDR3 length: 16
D gene: TRBD1
clone size: few
V gene: TRBV5-6

CDR3 protein: CASSDHIAGYTF
CDR3 DNA: TGTGCCAGCAGTGATCACATAGCGGGCTACACCTTC
J gene: TRBJ1-2
CDR3 length: 12
D gene: NA
clone size: NA
V gene: TRBV6-1

CDR3 protein: CASSLRGGRTGGSNEQFF
CDR3 DNA: TGTGCCAGCAGCTTAAGAGGGGGCCGGACAGGGGGCTCCAATGAGCAGTTCTTC
J gene: TRBJ2-1
CDR3 length: 18
D gene: TRBD1
clone size: NA
V gene: TRBV7-3

CDR3 protein: CAASRELNTEAFF
CDR3 DNA: TGTGCCGCTTCTCGGGAACTGAACACTGAAGCTTTCTTT
J gene: TRBJ1-1
CDR3 length: 13
D gene: NA
clone size: NA
V gene: TRBV9

CDR3 protein: CASSLAGGGLKTQYF
CDR3 DNA: TGTGCCAGCAGCTTGGCGGGGGGGGGCCTGAAGACCCAGTACTTC
J gene: TRBJ2-5
CDR3 length: 15
D gene: TRBD2
clone size: NA
V gene: TRBV5-4

CDR3 protein: CASNKLDSNYGYTF
CDR3 DNA: TGTGCCAGTAACAAACTAGATTCTAACTATGGCTACACCTTC
J gene: TRBJ1-2
CDR3 length: 14
D gene: NA
clone size: NA
V gene: TRBV19

CDR3 protein: CASSPRGGGDTGELFF
CDR3 DNA: TGTGCCAGCAGCCCCCGGGGAGGGGGTGACACCGGGGAGCTGTTTTTT
J gene: TRBJ2-2
CDR3 length: 16
D gene: NA
clone size: NA
V gene: TRBV7-8

CDR3 protein: CASKESNYGYTF
CDR3 DNA: TGTGCCAGCAAGGAGTCTAACTATGGCTACACCTTC
J gene: TRBJ1-2
CDR3 length: 12
D gene: NA
clone size: NA
V gene: TRBV2

CDR3 protein: CASSLGGGLNTEAFF
CDR3 DNA: TGCGCCAGCAGCTTGGGTGGGGGCCTGAACACTGAAGCTTTCTTT
J gene: TRBJ1-1
CDR3 length: 15
D gene: NA
clone size: NA
V gene: TRBV5-1

CDR3 protein: CASSLGHLPYEQYF
CDR3 DNA: TGTGCCAGCAGCTTGGGACACCTACCTTACGAGCAGTACTTC
J gene: TRBJ2-7
CDR3 length: 14
D gene: NA
clone size: NA
V gene: TRBV5-4

CDR3 protein: CASSLTGGPADTQYF
CDR3 DNA: TGTGCCAGCAGTCTTACAGGGGGCCCCGCAGATACGCAGTATTTT
J gene: TRBJ2-3
CDR3 length: 15
D gene: TRBD1
clone size: NA
V gene: TRBV6-5

CDR3 protein: CATIDDRYYGYTF
CDR3 DNA: TGTGCCACAATAGACGACAGGTACTATGGCTACACCTTC
J gene: TRBJ1-2
CDR3 length: 13
D gene: NA
clone size: NA
V gene: TRBV6-1

CDR3 protein: CASSLVAGLGELFF
CDR3 DNA: TGCGCCAGCAGCTTGGTCGCAGGGTTGGGGGAGCTGTTTTTT
J gene: TRBJ2-2
CDR3 length: 14
D gene: NA
clone size: NA
V gene: TRBV5-1

CDR3 protein: CASSIGSGTGGYEQYF
CDR3 DNA: TGTGCCAGTAGTATAGGTAGTGGGACAGGGGGATACGAGCAGTACTTC
J gene: TRBJ2-7
CDR3 length: 16
D gene: TRBD1
clone size: NA
V gene: TRBV19

CDR3 protein: CASSLGQGWTYNEQFF
CDR3 DNA: TGCGCCAGCAGCTTGGGACAGGGCTGGACCTACAATGAGCAGTTCTTC
J gene: TRBJ2-1
CDR3 length: 16
D gene: TRBD1
clone size: NA
V gene: TRBV5-1

CDR3 protein: CASSQETGHTEAFF
CDR3 DNA: TGCGCCAGCAGCCAAGAAACAGGGCACACTGAAGCTTTCTTT
J gene: TRBJ1-1
CDR3 length: 14
D gene: NA
clone size: NA
V gene: TRBV4-1

CDR3 protein: CASSLRGDREQPQHF
CDR3 DNA: TGCGCCAGCAGCTTGAGGGGGGACAGGGAACAGCCCCAGCATTTT
J gene: TRBJ1-5
CDR3 length: 15
D gene: TRBD1
clone size: NA
V gene: TRBV5-1

CDR3 protein: CSVAAREGLQDKAFF
CDR3 DNA: TGCAGCGTTGCGGCCAGGGAGGGACTACAAGATAAAGCTTTCTTT
J gene: TRBJ1-1
CDR3 length: 15
D gene: NA
clone size: NA
V gene: TRBV29-1

CDR3 protein: CASSPEGGWSPEQYF
CDR3 DNA: TGTGCCAGCAGCCCCGAGGGGGGGTGGAGTCCCGAGCAGTACTTC
J gene: TRBJ2-7
CDR3 length: 15
D gene: NA
clone size: NA
V gene: TRBV27

CDR3 protein: CAWSRQGSFSPLHF
CDR3 DNA: TGTGCCTGGAGTCGCCAGGGAAGTTTTTCACCCCTCCACTTT
J gene: TRBJ1-6
CDR3 length: 14
D gene: NA
clone size: NA
V gene: TRBV30

CDR3 protein: CASSVQGINQPQHF
CDR3 DNA: TGTGCCAGCAGTGTGCAGGGGATAAATCAGCCCCAGCATTTT
J gene: TRBJ1-5
CDR3 length: 14
D gene: NA
clone size: NA
V gene: TRBV2

CDR3 protein: CASSPPRGNTIYF
CDR3 DNA: TGTGCCAGCAGCCCCCCTCGTGGAAACACCATATATTTT
J gene: TRBJ1-3
CDR3 length: 13
D gene: NA
clone size: NA
V gene: TRBV9

CDR3 protein: CASSLVDRATDTQYF
CDR3 DNA: TGCGCCAGCAGCTTGGTCGACAGAGCCACAGATACGCAGTATTTT
J gene: TRBJ2-3
CDR3 length: 15
D gene: NA
clone size: NA
V gene: TRBV5-1

CDR3 protein: CASSAERTSYEQYF
CDR3 DNA: TGTGCCAGCAGTGCCGAGCGGACCTCATACGAGCAGTACTTC
J gene: TRBJ2-7
CDR3 length: 14
D gene: NA
clone size: NA
V gene: TRBV2

CDR3 protein: CASSYAKTGARELFF
CDR3 DNA: TGTGCCAGCAGCTACGCCAAGACAGGGGCCCGGGAGCTGTTTTTT
J gene: TRBJ2-2
CDR3 length: 15
D gene: TRBD1
clone size: NA
V gene: TRBV28

CDR3 protein: CASSDIGGADNSPLHF
CDR3 DNA: TGTGCCAGCAGTGATATAGGAGGGGCTGACAATTCACCCCTCCACTTT
J gene: TRBJ1-6
CDR3 length: 16
D gene: NA
clone size: NA
V gene: TRBV2